Each of the 29 T cell receptor beta chains below was sequenced from the same sample in a study of T cells in Graves' hyperthyroidism and ophthalmopathy. Amplification of TCR beta CDR3 regions was performed using RNA transcripts as template. HTBI primers were the set used in a first-round RT-PCR of the TCR CDR3. TCRdb re-called the multiplex PCR reads with MiXCR, one entry per CDR3 protein. The profile shows 600,000 to 650,000 distinct CDR3 sequences, around 20% of them singletons. Material for sequencing was blood. The receptors were sampled from a young man with Graves' ophthalmopathy.

This clonotype came up a few times. The chain joins TRBV5-6 to TRBJ2-1; 7 bases agree with TRBD2. With V trimmed by 4 bases and J by 8 bases, 12 bases remained unmatched. There are 15 residues in the CDR3. Per the germline V gene, CDR1 is SGHDT and CDR2 is YYEEEE. The CDR3 sequence: CASSLGGRSSHEQFF. CDR3 nucleotide sequence: TGTGCCAGCAGCCTGGGGGGGAGGTCCAGCCATGAGCAGTTCTTC.

The V gene is TRBV28, the J gene TRBJ2-1; D not certain. CDR1 and CDR2 from the germline V gene are MDHEN and SYDVKM. The ends were cut back, 4 bases at V and 4 bases at J, with 11 bases in the middle. The CDR3 contains 14 residues. The DNA of the CDR3 is TGTGCCAGCAGTTCCGTGACCCTGTACAATGAGCAGTTCTTC. Translation: CASSSVTLYNEQFF.

The chain combines TRBV6-4 with TRBJ1-1, with unresolved D. This CDR3 is built from 11 residues. CDR1 and CDR2 (germline): MRHNA, SNTAGT. V lost 6 bases and J lost 10, with 12 bases in between. The CDR3 loop is CASRTGLRAFF. CDR3 sequence (DNA): TGTGCCAGCAGGACCGGGCTGCGAGCTTTCTTT.

The chain links TRBV7-2 to TRBJ2-7; D gene ambiguous. Germline V gene sequence: CDR1 SGHTA, CDR2 FQGNSA. This CDR3 is built from 14 residues. V lost 6 bases and J 4 bases, leaving 16 bases between the germline ends. CDR3 protein: CASRPDSVGYEQYF. CDR3 nucleotides: TGTGCCAGCAGGCCCGACTCGGTAGGTTACGAGCAGTACTTC.

This clonotype appeared a few times. This chain connects TRBV14 to TRBJ2-7; 7 bases map to TRBD2. The CDR3 runs 15 residues. With 4 bases clipped from V and 7 bases from J, the junction kept 13 bases outside the gene matches. CDR1 SGHDN and CDR2 FVKESK come from the germline V gene. For the CDR3, the DNA is TGTGCCAGCAGCCCCTTCCGCGGGAGAGGTGAGGAGCAGTACTTC. Translating gives CASSPFRGRGEEQYF.

This clonotype came up a few times. The genes are TRBV27 and TRBJ1-6, with 7 bases aligning to TRBD1. The CDR3 totals 15 residues. V shed 4 bases and J 14 bases; nucleotides not matched to a gene: 14. From germline, CDR1 is MNHEY and CDR2 SMNVEV (reference sequence). The CDR3 bases are TGTGCCAGCAGTTCTACGGGACAGAGCTCGGGTACCCTCCACTTT. Its translation: CASSSTGQSSGTLHF.

This clonotype was seen at least ten times. The chain has TRBV28 and TRBJ1-2; the D gene is possibly TRBD1 (5 bases). This CDR3 has 20 amino acids. Trimming took 1 base from V and 7 from J, leaving 31 bases between them. The germline V gene has CDR1 MDHEN and CDR2 SYDVKM. CDR3 sequence reads: CASSLSGRLISRYPEGGYTF. The CDR3 region has the DNA TGTGCCAGCAGTTTATCGGGACGGCTAATATCCCGCTACCCAGAAGGTGGCTACACCTTC.

This clonotype was counted between two and nine times. In DNA, the CDR3 is TGTGCCAGCAGTTTGAGGACTAGTCTTACCTACGAGCAGTACTTC. Translated, it gives CASSLRTSLTYEQYF. The gene calls are TRBV12-3 or TRBV12-4 and TRBJ2-7, with 7 bases matching TRBD2. Trimming took 3 bases from V and 2 from J; bases not matched to a gene: 7. The CDR3 extends over 15 amino acids.

This rearrangement joins TRBV29-1 to TRBJ1-5; 12 nucleotides agree with TRBD1. V shed 7 bases and J 7 bases; nucleotides not matched to a gene: 8. CDR1 is SQVTM, CDR2 ANQGSEA, per germline. This CDR3 region has 14 residues. Here the CDR3 reads CSAITGTGGQPQHF. The CDR3 DNA is TGCAGCGCGATAACCGGGACAGGGGGCCAGCCCCAGCATTTT.

The V and J genes are TRBV20-1 and TRBJ1-5; the match to TRBD1 covers 8 bases. V lost 0 bases, J lost 3 bases, and 10 bases stayed unmatched. This CDR3 comprises 17 residues. The germline V gene encodes CDR1 DFQATT and CDR2 SNEGSKA (reference sequence). The chain's CDR3 is CSARETGAVGINQPQHF. The CDR3 nucleotides are TGCAGTGCTAGAGAGACAGGGGCCGTCGGGATCAATCAGCCCCAGCATTTT.

This clonotype was recorded a few times. The chain joins TRBV6-1 to TRBJ2-3; tentative D call: TRBD2 (6 bases). CDR1 and CDR2 (germline): MNHNS, SASEGT. The CDR3 consists of 16 residues. Trimming cost V 6 bases and J 0 bases, with 16 bases left between them. CDR3 coding DNA: TGTGCCAGCAGGCCCTTTAGCGGCTCTAGCACAGATACGCAGTATTTT. Protein: CASRPFSGSSTDTQYF.

This clonotype was picked up a small number of times. A read error may be the cause here, since a much bigger clone is one base away. The chain employs TRBV3-1 and TRBJ1-1, with D maybe TRBD1 (6 bases). The CDR3 totals 14 residues. The V gene lost 5 bases and the J gene lost 5 bases, with 15 bases spanning the gap. The V gene's germline CDR1 is LGHDT and CDR2 YNNKEL (reference sequence). CDR3 sequence (DNA): TGTGCCAGCAGCTCCGGGGGGCTGAGGACTGAAGCTTTCTTT. This sequence encodes CASSSGGLRTEAFF.

This clonotype occurred a few times. The CDR3 loop is CASSDSRGVNEQFF. The DNA of the CDR3 is TGCGCCAGCAGCGACTCTAGGGGGGTCAATGAGCAGTTCTTC. J is TRBJ2-1 and V is TRBV5-1; D is tentatively TRBD1 or TRBD2 (6 bases each). The CDR3 contains 14 residues. CDR1 and CDR2 (germline): SGHRS, YFSETQ. The ends were cut back, 4 bases at V and 6 bases at J, with 14 bases in the middle.

This clonotype was seen a handful of times. The chain couples TRBV5-4 to TRBJ1-1; no clear D gene. The V and J ends lost 0 bases and 1 base respectively, with 10 bases between them. The V gene's germline CDR1 is SGHNT and CDR2 YYREEE (reference sequence). The CDR3 length is 15 residues. In nucleotides, the CDR3 is TGTGCCAGCAGCTTGGCTATGAGGGCGAACACTGAAGCTTTCTTT. Encoded protein: CASSLAMRANTEAFF.

Only a few counts were recorded for this clonotype. V is TRBV18 and J is TRBJ2-7; perhaps TRBD1 as D (5 bases). Trimming removed 3 bases at V and 0 bases at J, with 12 bases between. CDR1 is KGHSH, CDR2 LQKENI, per germline. CDR3 length: 15 amino acids. The CDR3 reads CASSPLDINSYEQYF. The DNA of the CDR3 is TGTGCCAGCTCACCTTTGGACATAAACTCCTACGAGCAGTACTTC.

The rearrangement links TRBV5-1 to TRBJ2-2; TRBD2 agrees at 10 bases. Germline CDR1 SGHRS, CDR2 YFSETQ. The CDR3 runs to 20 residues. Trimming at V came to 2 bases and at J to 2 bases, leaving 15 bases not matched to a gene. The CDR3, as DNA: TGCGCCAGCAGCTTCGTCGGACTAGCGGAACTAAGATTAAACACCGGGGAGCTGTTTTTT. Translation gives CASSFVGLAELRLNTGELFF.

The chain is built from TRBV6-2 or TRBV6-3 and TRBJ1-1; TRBD1 matches at 8 bases. From germline, CDR1 is MNHEY and CDR2 SVGEGT. CDR3 size: 14 residues. V was clipped by 2 bases and J by 7 bases; unmatched bases: 6. The CDR3 sequence: CASSYEDRVGEAFF. DNA of the CDR3: TGTGCCAGCAGTTACGAGGACAGGGTTGGTGAAGCTTTCTTT.

The table lists this clonotype with many counts. The chain is built from TRBV20-1 and TRBJ2-7; 7 nucleotides match TRBD1. J lost 7 bases, V lost 4 bases, and 13 bases had no gene match. The CDR3 runs 14 residues. CDR1 DFQATT and CDR2 SNEGSKA come from the germline V gene (reference sequence). The CDR3 DNA is TGCAGTGCTAAGCTCATCGGAAGGGGGCTTGAGCAGTACTTC. Its translation is CSAKLIGRGLEQYF.

This clonotype was recorded at least ten times. J is TRBJ1-1 and V is TRBV5-8, with TRBD1 matching over 8 bases. In germline, CDR1 is SGHTS, CDR2 YDEGEE. J gave up 2 bases and V 3 bases, and 3 bases lay outside the gene matches. This CDR3 spans 14 amino acids. This chain's CDR3 is CASSSGQVNTEAFF. CDR3 bases: TGTGCCAGCAGCTCGGGACAGGTTAACACTGAAGCTTTCTTT.

The CDR3 here is CAISSGQVLSNEKLFF. In nucleotides, the CDR3 is TGTGCCATCAGCTCGGGACAGGTCCTAAGTAATGAAAAACTGTTTTTT. This rearrangement joins TRBV10-3 to TRBJ1-4; 8 bases map to TRBD1. With V trimmed by 6 bases and J by 4 bases, 10 bases remained unmatched. Germline CDR1 and CDR2: ENHRY and SYGVKD. The CDR3 totals 16 residues.

The gene calls are TRBV27 and TRBJ2-3, with no clear D. Germline CDR1 and CDR2: MNHEY and SMNVEV (reference sequence). The CDR3 has 12 amino acids. Trimming left V 6 bases short and J 4 bases short, with 8 bases between. In nucleotides, the CDR3 is TGTGCCAGCAGGACTGGGCCAGATACGCAGTATTTT. Protein sequence: CASRTGPDTQYF.

In its sample, this clonotype was seen many times. The gene calls are TRBV7-2 and TRBJ2-3, with TRBD2 matching over 8 bases. The V gene end was trimmed by 6 bases and the J gene end by 3 bases; junction bases not matched to a gene: 2. The CDR3 consists of 13 residues. The germline V gene encodes CDR1 SGHTA and CDR2 FQGNSA. The CDR3 DNA follows: TGTGCCAGCAGGAGCGGGAGTACAGATACGCAGTATTTT. This encodes CASRSGSTDTQYF.

The chain employs TRBV9 and TRBJ1-6; 7 bases map to TRBD1. Germline CDR1 reads SGDLS; CDR2 reads YYNGEE. The CDR3 runs to 15 residues. J was trimmed by 6 bases and V by 3 bases; bases with no gene match: 6. Written as DNA, the CDR3 is TGTGCCAGCAGCGCCCCCGGGACAGTTAATTCACCCCTCCACTTT. The encoded protein is CASSAPGTVNSPLHF.

The chain has TRBV5-6 and TRBJ2-5; tentatively, D is TRBD1 (6 bases). Germline CDR1 is SGHDT and CDR2 is YYEEEE. V lost 4 bases and J lost 5, with 15 bases in between. The CDR3 sequence is 14 residues long. CDR3 DNA sequence: TGTGCCAGCAGCAGCCGGGACAAGGGGGAGACCCAGTACTTC. It encodes CASSSRDKGETQYF.

Regarding this clonotype: Its ends do not fully match the called genes, so a read error is possible. The J gene is TRBJ1-1, the V gene TRBV2; no clear D. The CDR3 has 14 amino acids. CDR1 is SNHLY, CDR2 FYNNEI, per germline. CDR3 DNA: TGTGCCAGCACCCAGGCTGGGCAGAACACTAAAGCTTTCTTT. The encoded protein is CASTQAGQNTKAFF.

This clonotype was observed many times. The J gene is TRBJ2-3, the V gene TRBV30, with 7 bases matching TRBD2. The CDR3 is 15 amino acids. After removal of 2 bases from V and 1 base from J, the junction contained 6 bases not matched to a gene. Per the germline V gene, CDR1 is GTSNPN and CDR2 is SVGIG (reference sequence). For the CDR3, the DNA is TGTGCCTGGAGTCTAGCGGCCGGAGGCACAGATACGCAGTATTTT. This translates into CAWSLAAGGTDTQYF.

This clonotype came up a few times. This chain uses TRBV10-3 with TRBJ2-7, with 11 bases aligning to TRBD1. Unmatched junction bases numbered 8, after V lost 7 bases and J lost 6 bases. The germline V gene has CDR1 ENHRY and CDR2 SYGVKD. The CDR3 is 14 amino acids. CDR3 in DNA: TGTGCCATCACGCCGGGACAGGGGGTCCTCGAGCAGTACTTC. Translation gives CAITPGQGVLEQYF.

This clonotype was recorded many times. The V gene is TRBV2, the J gene TRBJ2-3; D is uncertain. The germline V gene has CDR1 SNHLY and CDR2 FYNNEI. The V and J ends lost 3 bases and 2 bases respectively, with 33 bases between them. The CDR3 has 22 amino acids. The CDR3 DNA is TGTGCCAGCAGTGATGCAACCAAATGGAAAGCCAGCCAGTTGAGGATCACAGATACGCAGTATTTT. Amino acids: CASSDATKWKASQLRITDTQYF.

The rearrangement joins TRBV18 to TRBJ2-7, with D uncertain. The CDR3 loop spans 13 amino acids. Trimming cost V 2 bases and J 3 bases, with 8 bases left between them. The germline V gene encodes CDR1 KGHSH and CDR2 LQKENI. The CDR3 protein is CASSPGDNYEQYF. In DNA form, the CDR3 reads TGTGCCAGCTCACCAGGGGATAACTACGAGCAGTACTTC.